These 28 T cell receptor beta chains originate from one sample sequenced in a study of control samples from healthy donors and cancer patients (dated by TCRdb to about 2020). The library was produced with the immunoSEQ multiplex PCR assay. Not all clones reach the TCRdb copy of this immuneACCESS table, which keeps in-frame sequences only. Checked studies attribute under half of the gap to unresolved V genes and leave the rest unexplained. Counted in this sample were about 44,000 clones; roughly 86% of them appeared once. Around 9.6% of the sample is taken by the ten largest. The sequenced material came from PBMCs. The receptor source for this set is a woman aged 60-75 years with lung cancer.

This sequence joins TRBV5-6 and TRBJ2-4; 9 nucleotides align to TRBD1. This CDR3 contains 15 residues. Trimming took 4 bases from V and 7 from J; bases not matched to a gene: 9. Per germline, CDR1 SGHDT and CDR2 YYEEEE. The CDR3 DNA reads TGTGCCAGCAGCCGGGGACAGGGACGATGGAACATTCAGTACTTC. Translation gives CASSRGQGRWNIQYF.

V and J are TRBV9 and TRBJ1-1; TRBD1 might be the D (6 bases). From germline, CDR1 is SGDLS and CDR2 YYNGEE. Trimming pared 5 bases from V and 3 bases from J, leaving 14 bases between. The CDR3 extends over 14 amino acids. Here the CDR3 DNA reads TGTGCCAGCAGTCGCGGCGGGGGCGACACTGAAGCTTTCTTT. Translation gives CASSRGGGDTEAFF.

The chain has TRBV19 and TRBJ2-5; D tentatively fits TRBD1 or TRBD2 (5 bases each). Trimming shortened V by 8 bases and J by 5 bases, and 15 bases separated the two germline ends. This CDR3 spans 13 amino acids. CDR1 is LNHDA and CDR2 is SQIVND in the germline V gene (reference sequence). The CDR3 sequence: CASREGAGETQYF. CDR3 in DNA: TGTGCCAGTCGGGAAGGGGCCGGGGAGACCCAGTACTTC.

This clone appeared once. The rearrangement joins TRBV2 to TRBJ2-1, with 9 bases fitting TRBD1. The CDR3 totals 15 residues. The germline CDR1 and CDR2 sequences are SNHLY and FYNNEI. The trim removed 6 bases at V and 8 bases at J, leaving 11 bases unmatched. In nucleotides, the CDR3 is TGTGCCAGCAGATATACAGGGGGCGCAAAGGATGAGCAGTTCTTC. It is translated as CASRYTGGAKDEQFF.

V is TRBV9 and J is TRBJ2-1; 10 bases align to TRBD2. With V trimmed by 0 bases and J by 8 bases, 11 bases remained unmatched. The germline V gene has CDR1 SGDLS and CDR2 YYNGEE. The CDR3 is 17 amino acids. This CDR3 is CASSVDPPSGSRDEQFF. DNA of the CDR3: TGTGCCAGCAGCGTAGATCCCCCTAGCGGGAGCAGGGATGAGCAGTTCTTC. The full variable domain, completed using reference TRBV9 and TRBJ2-1, is DSGVTQTPKHLITATGQRVTLRCSPRSGDLSVYWYQQSLDQGLQFLIQYYNGEERAKGNILERFSAQQFPDLHSELNLSSLELGDSALYFCASSVDPPSGSRDEQFFGPGTRLTVL.

The chain links TRBV13 to TRBJ1-3; no clear D gene. With 1 base removed from V and 0 bases from J, the gap between germline ends came to 10 bases. The CDR3 runs 16 residues. Germline V gives CDR1 PRHDT, CDR2 FYEKMQ (reference sequence). Here the CDR3 DNA reads TGTGCCAGCAGCTTAGTAGTCTCGAGCTCTGGAAACACCATATATTTT. The encoded protein is CASSLVVSSSGNTIYF.

This chain connects TRBV7-9 to TRBJ1-1; D gene ambiguous. The V end lost 1 base, the J end lost 0 bases, and 3 bases lay between the germline ends. The CDR3 has 13 residues. Germline-derived CDR1 and CDR2 are SEHNR and FQNEAQ (reference sequence). The CDR3 DNA reads as TGTGCCAGCAGCTTAGAAGTGAACACTGAAGCTTTCTTT. It yields the protein CASSLEVNTEAFF.

This chain uses TRBV6-6 with TRBJ2-1, with 8 bases identical to TRBD2. The CDR3 covers 14 residues. Germline values: CDR1 MNHNY, CDR2 SVGAGI (reference sequence). V lost 2 bases, J lost 9 bases, and 6 bases stayed unmatched. The CDR3 nucleotides read TGTGCCAGCAGTTACCAGCGGGAGAAGAGTGAGCAGTTCTTC. This translates into CASSYQREKSEQFF.

The genes are TRBV9 and TRBJ1-2; D perhaps matches TRBD1 (5 bases). V was trimmed by 0 bases and J by 4 bases, leaving 10 bases between them. Germline assignment: CDR1 SGDLS and CDR2 YYNGEE. The CDR3 runs to 14 residues. CDR3 bases: TGTGCCAGCAGCGTAGACGGGGGTTTCTATGGCTACACCTTC. It encodes CASSVDGGFYGYTF.

This CDR3 is CALYGVDRNTIYF. CDR3 DNA: TGTGCCCTATATGGTGTTGATAGAAACACCATATATTTT. The chain combines TRBV30 with TRBJ1-3, with D unresolved. CDR1 and CDR2 (germline): GTSNPN, SVGIG (reference sequence). V lost 8 bases to trimming and J lost 5 bases, with 16 bases between them. There are 13 residues in the CDR3. The full variable domain, in which reference TRBV30 and TRBJ1-3 provide the parts outside the CDR3, is SQTIHQWPATLVQPVGSPLSLECTVEGTSNPNLYWYRQAAGRGLQLLFYSVGIGQISSEVPQNLSASRPQDRQFILSSKKLLLSDSGFYLCALYGVDRNTIYFGEGSWLTVV.

The chain links TRBV30 to TRBJ2-7; D gene ambiguous. CDR3 length equals 12 residues. The V and J ends lost 0 bases and 3 bases respectively, with 6 bases between them. CDR1 GTSNPN and CDR2 SVGIG come from the germline V gene (reference sequence). CDR3 bases: TGTGCCTGGAGTGTAAATGGCTACGAGCAGTACTTC. This codes for CAWSVNGYEQYF.

The rearrangement uses TRBV4-3 and TRBJ2-7; the D is unclear. The V gene's germline CDR1 is LGHNA and CDR2 YSLEER. The CDR3 spans 12 residues. V dropped 1 base and J dropped 7 bases, with 8 bases sitting between them. This CDR3 is CASSQGPREQYF. The CDR3, as DNA: TGCGCCAGCAGCCAAGGCCCTAGGGAGCAGTACTTC.

The CDR3: CASSLGPSGAGSSYEQYF. The CDR3 nucleotides read TGCGCCAGCAGCTTGGGTCCATCCGGAGCGGGGAGCTCCTACGAGCAGTACTTC. The rearrangement joins TRBV5-1 to TRBJ2-7, with TRBD2 matching 7 bases. Germline loops: CDR1 SGHRS, CDR2 YFSETQ. The CDR3 has 18 residues. J was trimmed by 0 bases and V by 0 bases; bases with no gene match: 12. The full variable domain, its missing parts supplied by reference TRBV5-1 and TRBJ2-7, is KAGVTQTPRYLIKTRGQQVTLSCSPISGHRSVSWYQQTPGQGLQFLFEYFSETQRNKGNFPGRFSGRQFSNSRSEMNVSTLELGDSALYLCASSLGPSGAGSSYEQYFGPGTRLTVT.

This clone was found a few times. The rearrangement joins TRBV5-1 to TRBJ1-1; no definite D call. This CDR3 is 15 amino acids long. Trimming cost V 0 bases and J 0 bases, with 9 bases left between them. Germline CDR1 is SGHRS and CDR2 is YFSETQ. The CDR3 sequence: CASSLDSGMNTEAFF. The CDR3 region has the DNA TGCGCCAGCAGCTTGGACTCGGGCATGAACACTGAAGCTTTCTTT.

V is TRBV30 and J is TRBJ1-3; perhaps TRBD1 as D (5 bases). There are 13 residues in the CDR3. V was clipped by 2 bases and J by 3 bases, with 8 bases between them. CDR1 and CDR2 from the germline V gene are GTSNPN and SVGIG (reference sequence). The CDR3 sequence is CAWSQGDGNTIYF. Here the CDR3 DNA reads TGTGCCTGGAGTCAAGGGGATGGAAACACCATATATTTT.

This chain connects TRBV3-1 (or the pseudogene TRBV3-2) to TRBJ2-7; D remains ambiguous. This CDR3 is built from 14 residues. V was trimmed by 1 base and J by 1 base, leaving 8 bases between them. Looked up from germline, CDR1 is LGHDT and CDR2 is YNNKEL (reference sequence). The DNA of the CDR3 is TGTGCCAGCAGCCAAGCAGGAGCGTCCTACGAGCAGTACTTC. As protein: CASSQAGASYEQYF.

The rearrangement links TRBV12-3 or TRBV12-4 to TRBJ2-7; possibly TRBD2 for D (6 bases). V was shortened by 3 bases and J by 4 bases, with 10 bases between the two germline ends. The CDR3 is 13 amino acids. The chain's CDR3 is CASSLGGKYEQYF. The CDR3 DNA reads TGTGCCAGCAGTTTGGGCGGGAAATACGAGCAGTACTTC.

The chain couples TRBV25-1 to TRBJ1-1; 8 nucleotides line up with TRBD1. The CDR3 is made up of 14 amino acids. Germline-derived CDR1 and CDR2 are MGHDK and SYGVNS. V gave up 3 bases and J gave up 5 bases; unmatched junction bases: 5. This CDR3 reads CASSDSGGETEAFF. CDR3 bases: TGTGCCAGCAGTGACTCAGGGGGCGAGACTGAAGCTTTCTTT.

This chain connects TRBV5-1 to TRBJ1-3, with a possible D match to TRBD1 (5 bases). The CDR3 consists of 15 residues. The germline gives CDR1 SGHRS, CDR2 YFSETQ. The V end lost 2 bases, the J end lost 3 bases, and 12 bases lay between the germline ends. CDR3 in amino acids: CASSFSGTRGNTIYF. As DNA, the CDR3 is TGCGCCAGCAGCTTCAGCGGGACTCGTGGAAACACCATATATTTT.

The chain links TRBV6-5 to TRBJ2-1, with TRBD2 matching 7 bases. The CDR3 runs 15 residues. Germline assignment: CDR1 MNHEY and CDR2 SVGAGI. The V segment lost 7 bases and the J segment 8 bases; nucleotides outside the gene matches: 14. CDR3 in amino acids: CASMLAVPPVDEQFF. The CDR3, as DNA: TGTGCCAGCATGCTAGCGGTTCCACCTGTCGATGAGCAGTTCTTC.

This chain uses TRBV7-9 with TRBJ2-7; 12 bases are a match to TRBD1. The germline V gene has CDR1 SEHNR and CDR2 FQNEAQ (reference sequence). The ends lost 5 bases at V and 5 bases at J; junction bases unmatched: 7. CDR3 length: 15 amino acids. In DNA form, the CDR3 reads TGTGCCAGCAGCATTACGGGACAGGGGGCTGACGAGCAGTACTTC. This codes for CASSITGQGADEQYF.

The V gene is TRBV7-9, the J gene TRBJ1-4, with no clear D. The germline V gene has CDR1 SEHNR and CDR2 FQNEAQ (reference sequence). V dropped 5 bases and J dropped 8 bases, with 18 bases sitting between them. CDR3 length equals 15 residues. The CDR3 region is CASSQGAGQTEKLFF. The CDR3 DNA is TGTGCCAGCAGCCAAGGTGCAGGTCAAACGGAAAAACTGTTTTTT.

This chain joins TRBV18 and TRBJ2-3, with a possible D match to TRBD1 (6 bases). CDR3 length: 14 residues. Germline loops: CDR1 KGHSH, CDR2 LQKENI. Trimming removed 1 base from V and 6 bases from J, with 11 bases in between. The CDR3: CASSPLGAGDTQYF. The CDR3 DNA follows: TGTGCCAGCTCACCACTGGGGGCCGGGGATACGCAGTATTTT.

V gene TRBV2 combines with J gene TRBJ1-1; a possible D gene is TRBD1 (6 bases). V lost 2 bases and J lost 4, with 11 bases in between. This CDR3 has 14 amino acids. Germline V lookup: CDR1 SNHLY, CDR2 FYNNEI. For the CDR3, the DNA is TGTGCCAGCAGTGAATCAGGGGACGGCACTGAAGCTTTCTTT. Protein sequence: CASSESGDGTEAFF.

CDR3 loop: CATSDPGLAGGADTQYF. CDR3 coding DNA: TGTGCCACCAGTGATCCTGGACTAGCGGGAGGTGCAGATACGCAGTATTTT. V and J are TRBV24-1 and TRBJ2-3; 14 positions match TRBD2. Germline trimming cut 3 bases from V and 4 bases from J; bases unmatched to any gene: 5. Germline V gives CDR1 KGHDR, CDR2 SFDVKD. This CDR3 is built from 17 residues.

The rearrangement uses TRBV7-2 and TRBJ2-2; 10 nucleotides line up with TRBD1. This CDR3 region has 15 residues. V was pared by 4 bases and J by 6 bases, with 5 bases of the junction left unmatched. Germline loops: CDR1 SGHTA, CDR2 FQGNSA. DNA of the CDR3: TGTGCCAGCAGCTATGGGACAGGGGACCCCGGGGAGCTGTTTTTT. It specifies CASSYGTGDPGELFF.

The chain has TRBV30 and TRBJ2-7, with 7 nucleotides matching TRBD2. The germline gives CDR1 GTSNPN, CDR2 SVGIG (reference sequence). Losses at the gene ends were 2 bases for V and 9 bases for J; bases not matched to a gene: 10. The CDR3 is 13 residues long. The CDR3 reads CAWSWSGNRGQYF. The CDR3 DNA is TGTGCCTGGAGTTGGAGCGGGAACCGCGGGCAGTACTTC.

V is TRBV7-2 and J is TRBJ1-4, with D unresolved. Trimming cost V 2 bases and J 6 bases, with 10 bases left between them. The CDR3 spans 14 residues. Germline CDR1 is SGHTA and CDR2 is FQGNSA. Here the CDR3 DNA reads TGTGCCAGCAGCTTATCCCGGGTAGATGAAAAACTGTTTTTT. This encodes CASSLSRVDEKLFF.